This paragraph covers one T cell receptor (beta chain) sequence. This sample is part of a study of blood T cell repertoires in COVID-19. About the study: The study drew acute and convalescent COVID-19 samples from the United States, Italy and Spain.

The CDR3 spans 14 residues. Trimming cost V 1 base and J 8 bases, with 11 bases left between them. Germline lookup yields CDR1 MGHRA and CDR2 YSYEKL. Method: immunoSEQ multiplex PCR; TCRdb's copy keeps in-frame clones and lacks some. Among 140,000 to 150,000 clones listed, about nine tenths were seen once. The rearrangement uses TRBV4-1 and TRBJ1-4; TRBD1 is a possible D gene (5 bases). The sequenced sample consisted of peripheral blood. The clonotype comes from a human donor in a cohort sampled during active COVID-19. Written as DNA, the CDR3 is TGCGCCAGCAGCCAAGTAGGGGTGTTGGAAAAACTGTTTTTT. This gives the protein CASSQVGVLEKLFF.